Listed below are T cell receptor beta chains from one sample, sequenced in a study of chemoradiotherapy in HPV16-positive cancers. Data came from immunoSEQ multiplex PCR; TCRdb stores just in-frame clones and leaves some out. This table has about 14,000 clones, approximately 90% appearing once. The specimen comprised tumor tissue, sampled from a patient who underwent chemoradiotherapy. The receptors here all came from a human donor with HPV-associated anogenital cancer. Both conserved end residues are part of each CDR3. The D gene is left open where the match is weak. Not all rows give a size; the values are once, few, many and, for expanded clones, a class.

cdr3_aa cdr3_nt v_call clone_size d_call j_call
CASSQVNRGTGELFF TGCGCCAGCAGCCAAGTTAATCGTGGGACCGGGGAGCTGTTTTTT TRBV4-3 once - TRBJ2-2
CASSLITSGEQYF TGTGCCAGCAGCCTTATAACTAGCGGCGAGCAGTACTTC TRBV7-2 - TRBD2 TRBJ2-7
CASTSRGTGNEKLFF TGCGCCAGCACCTCGAGGGGGACAGGGAATGAAAAACTGTTTTTT TRBV5-1 - TRBD1 TRBJ1-4
CASSQEYVAGTRTDTQYF TGCGCCAGCAGCCAAGAGTACGTCGCCGGCACCCGCACAGATACGCAGTATTTT TRBV4-3 - - TRBJ2-3
CASSSEGGWGGGYTF TGTGCCAGCAGTTCCGAAGGGGGCTGGGGGGGCGGCTACACCTTC TRBV2 once TRBD1 TRBJ1-2
CASSREQGIAEAFF TGCGCCAGCAGCCGAGAACAGGGAATAGCTGAAGCTTTCTTT TRBV5-1 - - TRBJ1-1
CASGTTGVGGNTIYF TGTGCCAGCGGGACGACAGGGGTTGGTGGAAACACCATATATTTT TRBV2 - TRBD1 TRBJ1-3
CASSEGQQETQYF TGTGCCAGCAGTGAGGGGCAACAAGAGACCCAGTACTTC TRBV2 once - TRBJ2-5
CASSFDFKNQPQHF TGCGCCAGCAGCTTCGATTTCAAAAATCAGCCCCAGCATTTT TRBV5-1 - - TRBJ1-5
CASSPLAGGSNEQFF TGTGCCAGCAGCCCCCTAGCGGGGGGTAGCAATGAGCAGTTCTTC TRBV5-5 - TRBD2 TRBJ2-1
CASKRQGAKGTGELFF TGTGCCAGTAAGCGGCAGGGGGCAAAGGGGACCGGGGAGCTGTTTTTT TRBV19 - TRBD1 TRBJ2-2
CASSPGQGGPRAFF TGTGCCAGCAGCCCCGGACAGGGTGGGCCCAGAGCTTTCTTT TRBV7-8 - TRBD1 TRBJ1-1
CASAARGAGNTIYF TGTGCCAGCGCAGCGAGGGGCGCCGGGAACACCATATATTTT TRBV25-1 - - TRBJ1-3
CASSLRDTIYF TGTGCCAGCAGCTTACGTGACACCATATATTTT TRBV7-6 - - TRBJ1-3
CASSLEGFNEQFF TGTGCCAGCAGCTTAGAAGGATTCAATGAGCAGTTCTTC TRBV11-3 - - TRBJ2-1
CASSRKTGSLNYEQYF TGTGCCAGCAGCCGCAAGACCGGGAGCCTTAACTACGAGCAGTACTTC TRBV14 - - TRBJ2-7
CASSSGTSGIRADTQYF TGTGCCAGCAGCTCCGGGACTAGCGGGATTAGAGCAGATACGCAGTATTTT TRBV5-6 - TRBD2 TRBJ2-3
CASSIQGTDFYSNQPQHF TGTGCCAGTAGTATCCAGGGGACCGACTTTTATAGCAATCAGCCCCAGCATTTT TRBV19 - - TRBJ1-5
CASSPTKGPWAPGANVLTF TGTGCCAGCAGCCCGACGAAGGGACCTTGGGCTCCCGGGGCCAACGTCCTGACTTTC TRBV7-8 - - TRBJ2-6
CASSQERPSGTNEQFF TGCGCCAGCAGCCAAGAACGCCCTAGCGGGACCAATGAGCAGTTCTTC TRBV4-1 - TRBD2 TRBJ2-1
CAWSNGGFYEQYF TGTGCCTGGAGTAACGGGGGGTTTTACGAGCAGTACTTC TRBV30 - TRBD2 TRBJ2-7
CATGGGEQYF TGTGCCACCGGGGGGGGTGAGCAGTACTTC TRBV10-3 - TRBD2 TRBJ2-7
CASSLLGAVNEKLFF TGTGCCAGCAGTTTGCTGGGGGCAGTTAATGAAAAACTGTTTTTT TRBV27 - - TRBJ1-4
CASSQQGIEQYF TGCGCCAGCTCACAACAGGGGATTGAGCAGTACTTC TRBV5-1 - TRBD1 TRBJ2-7
CASSIKIQETQYF TGTGCCAGCAGCATAAAGATCCAAGAGACCCAGTACTTC TRBV7-2 - - TRBJ2-5
CASSSGRSSGANVLTF TGTGCCAGCAGCTCAGGGAGAAGCTCTGGGGCCAACGTCCTGACTTTC TRBV7-9 - - TRBJ2-6
CASSRSYNEQFF TGTGCCAGCAGCCGCTCCTACAATGAGCAGTTCTTC TRBV7-2 - - TRBJ2-1
CASSLSLTGELFF TGTGCCAGCAGCTTATCCCTCACCGGGGAGCTGTTTTTT TRBV7-9 - - TRBJ2-2
CASSLVGGSRTGELFF TGTGCCAGCAGCTTAGTTGGCGGGAGTAGGACCGGGGAGCTGTTTTTT TRBV11-3 - TRBD2 TRBJ2-2
CASSPFGGENTEAFF TGCGCCAGCAGCCCCTTTGGGGGCGAAAACACTGAAGCTTTCTTT TRBV4-3 - - TRBJ1-1
CASSLTTGYNTGELFF TGCGCCAGCAGCTTGACGACAGGTTATAACACCGGGGAGCTGTTTTTT TRBV5-1 - - TRBJ2-2
CASSFLPIDYEQYF TGTGCCAGCAGCTTCCTGCCGATCGACTACGAGCAGTACTTC TRBV5-6 once - TRBJ2-7
CAWSVGLRRGYTF TGTGCCTGGAGTGTAGGCCTCCGCAGGGGCTACACCTTC TRBV30 - - TRBJ1-2
CASSQSRGQEDTQYF TGCGCCAGCAGTCAATCGAGGGGTCAAGAAGATACGCAGTATTTT TRBV23-1 - - TRBJ2-3
CASSPGGANTEAFF TGTGCCAGCAGTCCCGGGGGGGCGAACACTGAAGCTTTCTTT TRBV7-8 few - TRBJ1-1
CASSIVSGQRRYSNQPQHF TGTGCCAGTAGTATAGTTTCAGGACAGCGCCGCTATAGCAATCAGCCCCAGCATTTT TRBV19 - - TRBJ1-5
CASSPDLRNTGELFF TGTGCCAGCTCTCCGGACCTAAGAAACACCGGGGAGCTGTTTTTT TRBV18 once - TRBJ2-2
CASSLAPANYEQYF TGTGCCAGCAGTTTAGCCCCTGCGAACTACGAGCAGTACTTC TRBV27 - - TRBJ2-7
CATTGYGANVLTF TGTGCGACGACAGGGTATGGGGCCAACGTCCTGACTTTC TRBV19 - TRBD1 TRBJ2-6
CASSLVGEQYF TGTGCCAGCAGCTTAGTGGGGGAGCAGTACTTC TRBV11-3 - - TRBJ2-7
CAWSNDVGGGYTF TGTGCCTGGAGCAACGATGTAGGGGGCGGCTACACCTTC TRBV30 few TRBD1 TRBJ1-2
CASSPFSGGTYGYTF TGTGCCAGCAGCCCCTTTTCTGGGGGGACCTATGGCTACACCTTC TRBV2 - - TRBJ1-2
CSVEDPGGSRYNEQFF TGCAGCGTTGAAGATCCTGGCGGGAGTAGGTACAATGAGCAGTTCTTC TRBV29-1 - TRBD2 TRBJ2-1
CASSLIINEQYF TGTGCCAGCAGCTTAATAATAAACGAGCAGTACTTC TRBV11-3 - - TRBJ2-7
CASSLDRGLSGYTF TGTGCCAGCAGCTTAGACAGGGGGCTGAGTGGCTACACCTTC TRBV5-4 - TRBD1 TRBJ1-2
CASSLEQGLAVYEQYF TGTGCCAGCAGCTTAGAACAAGGACTAGCGGTCTACGAGCAGTACTTC TRBV7-6 few TRBD2 TRBJ2-7
CASRKGGAGETQYF TGTGCCAGCAGGAAAGGGGGCGCGGGAGAGACCCAGTACTTC TRBV28 - TRBD1 TRBJ2-5
CASSLGATIRELFF TGTGCCAGCAGCTTAGGGGCGACCATCCGGGAGCTGTTTTTT TRBV7-8 - - TRBJ2-2
CASSQVGAQTDTQYF TGTGCCAGCAGCCAAGTAGGGGCCCAAACAGATACGCAGTATTTT TRBV4-2 - - TRBJ2-3
CSVEGQTNTGELFF TGCAGCGTCGAGGGACAGACCAACACCGGGGAGCTGTTTTTT TRBV29-1 once TRBD1 TRBJ2-2
CANISGDNQPQHF TGTGCCAATATCTCAGGGGACAATCAGCCCCAGCATTTT TRBV19 once - TRBJ1-5
CASSLNVAGVGYGYTF TGCGCCAGCAGCTTGAATGTAGCAGGGGTTGGCTATGGCTACACCTTC TRBV5-1 - - TRBJ1-2
CASSEGPTRGDTQYF TGTGCCAGCAGTGAGGGACCTACAAGGGGGGATACGCAGTATTTT TRBV2 - - TRBJ2-3
CASSPGGLGYGYTF TGCGCCAGCAGCCCCGGAGGTTTAGGCTATGGCTACACCTTC TRBV4-3 once - TRBJ1-2
CASSLWGFSYNEQFF TGTGCCAGCAGTTTATGGGGGTTCTCCTACAATGAGCAGTTCTTC TRBV27 - - TRBJ2-1
CASSLLGGSISEELFF TGTGCCAGCAGCTTACTTGGGGGGAGTATTTCGGAGGAGCTGTTTTTT TRBV11-2 - - TRBJ2-2
CASSFQAGHTDTQYF TGCGCCAGCAGCTTCCAAGCGGGGCACACAGATACGCAGTATTTT TRBV5-1 few TRBD2 TRBJ2-3